Here is one TCR beta chain with its context. Its antigen is not identified. Each of the donors was a healthy bone marrow donor. The PCR had 60 Vbeta and 13 Jbeta primers. Assay used: immunoSEQ multiplex PCR; TCRdb lists only in-frame clones, some missing. In the table there are 160,000 or so clones, 77% of which are singletons. The V end was cut by 2 bases, the J end by 3 bases, with 13 bases between. Germline V gives CDR1 MDHEN, CDR2 SYDVKM. The CDR3 extends over 15 amino acids. This sample stems from a study of cytomegalovirus exposure and HLA in healthy donors. General study points: Roughly even sequencing depth across donors was the assumption behind the presence/absence analyses. A list of 150 to 200 TCR beta chains associated with cytomegalovirus was given. An observed cluster of highly shared sequence variants was recorded as a likely sequencing artifact.

Sequencing was performed on PBMCs. The sequence came from a man aged 50-59 years in good health and CMV-seropositive. V and J are TRBV28 and TRBJ1-1, with D perhaps TRBD1 (6 bases). This CDR3 reads CASSLGTDSYTEAFF. CDR3 nucleotides: TGTGCCAGCAGTTTAGGAACGGACAGTTACACTGAAGCTTTCTTT.